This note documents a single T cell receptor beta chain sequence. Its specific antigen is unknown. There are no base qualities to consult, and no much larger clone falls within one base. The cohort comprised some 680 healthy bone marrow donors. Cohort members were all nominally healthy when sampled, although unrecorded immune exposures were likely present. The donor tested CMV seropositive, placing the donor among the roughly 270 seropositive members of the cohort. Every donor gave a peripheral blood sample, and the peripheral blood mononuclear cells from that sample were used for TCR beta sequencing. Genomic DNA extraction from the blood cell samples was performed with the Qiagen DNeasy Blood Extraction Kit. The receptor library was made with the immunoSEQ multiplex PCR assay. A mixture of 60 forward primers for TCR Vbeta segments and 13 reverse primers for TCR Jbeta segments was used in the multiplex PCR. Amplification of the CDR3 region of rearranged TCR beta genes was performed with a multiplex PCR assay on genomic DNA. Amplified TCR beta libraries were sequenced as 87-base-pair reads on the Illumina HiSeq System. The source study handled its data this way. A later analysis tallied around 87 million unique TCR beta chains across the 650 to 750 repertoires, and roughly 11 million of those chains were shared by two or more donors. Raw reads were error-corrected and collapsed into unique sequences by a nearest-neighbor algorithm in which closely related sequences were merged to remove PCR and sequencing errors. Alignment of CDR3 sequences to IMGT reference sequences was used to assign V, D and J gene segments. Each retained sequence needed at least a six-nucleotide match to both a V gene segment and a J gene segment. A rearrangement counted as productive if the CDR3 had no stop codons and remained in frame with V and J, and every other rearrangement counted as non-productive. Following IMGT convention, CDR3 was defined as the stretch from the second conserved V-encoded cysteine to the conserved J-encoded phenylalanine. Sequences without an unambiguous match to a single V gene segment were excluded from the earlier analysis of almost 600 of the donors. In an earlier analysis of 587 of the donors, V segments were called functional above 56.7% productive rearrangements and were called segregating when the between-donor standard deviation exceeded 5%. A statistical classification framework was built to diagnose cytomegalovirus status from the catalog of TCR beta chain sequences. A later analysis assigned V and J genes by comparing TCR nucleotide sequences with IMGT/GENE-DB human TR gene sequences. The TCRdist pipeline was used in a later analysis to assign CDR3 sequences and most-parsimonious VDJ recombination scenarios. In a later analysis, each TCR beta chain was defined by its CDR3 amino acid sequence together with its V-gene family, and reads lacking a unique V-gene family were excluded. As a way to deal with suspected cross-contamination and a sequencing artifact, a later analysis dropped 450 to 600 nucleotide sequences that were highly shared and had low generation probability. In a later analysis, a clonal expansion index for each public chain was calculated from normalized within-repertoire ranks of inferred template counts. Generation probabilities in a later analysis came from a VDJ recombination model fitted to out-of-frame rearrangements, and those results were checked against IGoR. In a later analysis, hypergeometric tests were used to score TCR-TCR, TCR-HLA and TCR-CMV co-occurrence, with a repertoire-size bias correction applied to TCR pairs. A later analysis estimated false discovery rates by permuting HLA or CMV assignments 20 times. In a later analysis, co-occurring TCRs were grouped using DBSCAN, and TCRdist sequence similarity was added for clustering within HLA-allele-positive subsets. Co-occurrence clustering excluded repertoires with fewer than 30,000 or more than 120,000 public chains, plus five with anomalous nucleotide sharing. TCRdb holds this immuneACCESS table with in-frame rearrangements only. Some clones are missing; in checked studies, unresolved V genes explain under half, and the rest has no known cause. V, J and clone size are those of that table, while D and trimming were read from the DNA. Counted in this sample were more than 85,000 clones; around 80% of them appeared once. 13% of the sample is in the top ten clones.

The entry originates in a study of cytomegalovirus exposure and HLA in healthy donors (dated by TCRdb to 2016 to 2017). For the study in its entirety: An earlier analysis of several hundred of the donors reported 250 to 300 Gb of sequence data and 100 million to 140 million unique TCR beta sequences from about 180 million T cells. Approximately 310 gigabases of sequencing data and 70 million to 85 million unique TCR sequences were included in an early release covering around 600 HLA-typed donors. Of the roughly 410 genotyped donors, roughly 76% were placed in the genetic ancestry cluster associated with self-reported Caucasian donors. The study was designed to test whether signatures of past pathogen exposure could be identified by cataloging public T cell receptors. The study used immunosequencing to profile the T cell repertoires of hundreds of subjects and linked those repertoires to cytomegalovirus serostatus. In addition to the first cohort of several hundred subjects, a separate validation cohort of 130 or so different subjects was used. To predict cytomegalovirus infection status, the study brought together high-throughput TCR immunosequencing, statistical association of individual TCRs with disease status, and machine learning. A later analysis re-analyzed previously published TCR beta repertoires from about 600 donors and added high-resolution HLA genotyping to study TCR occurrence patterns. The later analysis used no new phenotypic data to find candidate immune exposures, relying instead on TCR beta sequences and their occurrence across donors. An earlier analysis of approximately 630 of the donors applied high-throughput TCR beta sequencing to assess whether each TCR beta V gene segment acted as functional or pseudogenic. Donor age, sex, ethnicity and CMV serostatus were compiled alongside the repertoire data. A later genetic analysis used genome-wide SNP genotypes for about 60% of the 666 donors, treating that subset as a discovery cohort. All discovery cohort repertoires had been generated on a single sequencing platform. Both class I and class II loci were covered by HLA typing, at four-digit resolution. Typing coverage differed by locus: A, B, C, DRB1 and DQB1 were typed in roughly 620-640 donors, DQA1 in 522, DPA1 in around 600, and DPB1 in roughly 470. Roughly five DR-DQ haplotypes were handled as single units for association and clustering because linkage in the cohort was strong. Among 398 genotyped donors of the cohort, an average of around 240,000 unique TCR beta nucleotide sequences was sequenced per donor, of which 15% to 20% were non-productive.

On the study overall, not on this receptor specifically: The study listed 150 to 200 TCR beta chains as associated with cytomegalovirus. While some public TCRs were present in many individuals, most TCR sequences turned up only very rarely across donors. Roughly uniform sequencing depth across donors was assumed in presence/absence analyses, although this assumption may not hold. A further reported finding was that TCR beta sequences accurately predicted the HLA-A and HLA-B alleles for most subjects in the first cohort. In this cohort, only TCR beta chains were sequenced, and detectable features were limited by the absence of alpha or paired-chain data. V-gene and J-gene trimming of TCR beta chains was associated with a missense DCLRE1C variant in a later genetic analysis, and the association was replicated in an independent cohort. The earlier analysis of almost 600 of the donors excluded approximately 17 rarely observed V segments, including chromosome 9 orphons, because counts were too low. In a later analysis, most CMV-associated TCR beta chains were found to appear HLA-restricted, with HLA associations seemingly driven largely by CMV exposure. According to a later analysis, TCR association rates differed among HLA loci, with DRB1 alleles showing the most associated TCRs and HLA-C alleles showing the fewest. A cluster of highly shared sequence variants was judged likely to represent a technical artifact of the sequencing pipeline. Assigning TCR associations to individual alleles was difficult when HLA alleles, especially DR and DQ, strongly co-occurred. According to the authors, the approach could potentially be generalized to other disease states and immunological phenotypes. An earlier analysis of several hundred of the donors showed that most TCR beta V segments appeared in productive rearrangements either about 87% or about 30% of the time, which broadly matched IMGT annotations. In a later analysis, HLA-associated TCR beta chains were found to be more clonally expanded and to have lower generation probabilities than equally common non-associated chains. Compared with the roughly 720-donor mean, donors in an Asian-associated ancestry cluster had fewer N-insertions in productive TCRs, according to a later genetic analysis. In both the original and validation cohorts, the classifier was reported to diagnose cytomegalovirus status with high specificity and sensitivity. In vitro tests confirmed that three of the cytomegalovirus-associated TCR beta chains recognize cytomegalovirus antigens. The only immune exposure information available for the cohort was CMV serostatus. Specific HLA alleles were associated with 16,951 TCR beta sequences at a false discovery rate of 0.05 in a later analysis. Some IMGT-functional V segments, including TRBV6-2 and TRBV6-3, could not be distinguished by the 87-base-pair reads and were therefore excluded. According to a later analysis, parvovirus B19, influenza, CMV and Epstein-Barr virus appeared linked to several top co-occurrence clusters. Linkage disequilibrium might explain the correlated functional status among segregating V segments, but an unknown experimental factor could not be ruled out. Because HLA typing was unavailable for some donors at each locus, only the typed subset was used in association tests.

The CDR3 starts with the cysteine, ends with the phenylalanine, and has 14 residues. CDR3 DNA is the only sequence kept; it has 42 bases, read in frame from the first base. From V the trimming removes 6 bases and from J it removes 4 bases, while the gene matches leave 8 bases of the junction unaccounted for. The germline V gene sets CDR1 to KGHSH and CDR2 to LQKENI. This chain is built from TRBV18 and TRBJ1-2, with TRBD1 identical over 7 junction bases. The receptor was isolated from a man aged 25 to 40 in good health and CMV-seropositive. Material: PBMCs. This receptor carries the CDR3 CASSARDRVYGYTF. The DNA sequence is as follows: TGTGCCAGCTCGGCCAGGGACAGAGTCTATGGCTACACCTTC.